This TCR beta chain came from a study of T cell responses to AZD1222 COVID-19 vaccine. The CDR3 loop spans 17 amino acids. Germline loops: CDR1 SGHAT, CDR2 FQNNGV. Trimming shortened V by 4 bases and J by 0 bases, and 16 bases separated the two germline ends. Produced via immunoSEQ multiplex PCR; TCRdb's table is partial and in-frame only. The sample lists roughly 80,000 clones, around 89% occurring once. The rearrangement joins TRBV11-2 to TRBJ1-3; D perhaps matches TRBD1 (5 bases). The TCR was taken from an adult in good health. The sequencing here drew on peripheral blood, taken on day 0 of AZD1222 vaccination. CDR3 amino acids: CASSSGGVDSSGNTIYF. The DNA for the CDR3 is TGTGCCAGCAGCTCAGGAGGAGTCGACAGCTCTGGAAACACCATATATTTT. Using reference TRBV11-2 and TRBJ1-3 for the parts outside the CDR3, the full variable domain is EAGVAQSPRYKIIEKRQSVAFWCNPISGHATLYWYQQILGQGPKLLIQFQNNGVVDDSQLPKDRFSAERLKGVDSTLKIQPAKLEDSAVYLCASSSGGVDSSGNTIYFGEGSWLTVV.